This TCR beta chain was sequenced during a study of T cells in Graves' hyperthyroidism and ophthalmopathy. Findings of the study overall: Most thyroid clonotypes with frequency above 0.001 were detected in blood.

RNA transcripts gave rise to amplified TCR beta CDR3 regions. HTBI primers were the set used in a first-round RT-PCR of the TCR CDR3. TCRdb analysed the multiplex PCR reads with MiXCR anew, one entry per CDR3 protein. The table includes approximately 320,000 distinct CDR3 sequences, roughly 15% detected once. Not enrolled were patients with uncontrolled infection, other autoimmune disease, pregnancy or lactation. For this clonotype: What it binds is unknown.

This TCR was sampled from a man younger than 45 with Graves' hyperthyroidism. Sequencing input: blood.

The DNA for the CDR3 is TGTGCCAGCTCACAAAGACAGGGCATGAACACTGAAGCTTTCTTT. Translating it yields CASSQRQGMNTEAFF. The chain employs TRBV18 and TRBJ1-1; 7 bases align to TRBD1. This CDR3 comprises 15 residues. Germline lookup yields CDR1 KGHSH and CDR2 LQKENI. The junction had 5 bases not matched to a gene; V was cut back by 4 bases and J by 0 bases. The full variable domain, in which reference TRBV18 and TRBJ1-1 provide the parts outside the CDR3, is NAGVMQNPRHLVRRRGQEARLRCSPMKGHSHVYWYRQLPEEGLKFMVYLQKENIIDESGMPKERFSAEFPKEGPSILRIQQVVRGDSAAYFCASSQRQGMNTEAFFGQGTRLTVV.